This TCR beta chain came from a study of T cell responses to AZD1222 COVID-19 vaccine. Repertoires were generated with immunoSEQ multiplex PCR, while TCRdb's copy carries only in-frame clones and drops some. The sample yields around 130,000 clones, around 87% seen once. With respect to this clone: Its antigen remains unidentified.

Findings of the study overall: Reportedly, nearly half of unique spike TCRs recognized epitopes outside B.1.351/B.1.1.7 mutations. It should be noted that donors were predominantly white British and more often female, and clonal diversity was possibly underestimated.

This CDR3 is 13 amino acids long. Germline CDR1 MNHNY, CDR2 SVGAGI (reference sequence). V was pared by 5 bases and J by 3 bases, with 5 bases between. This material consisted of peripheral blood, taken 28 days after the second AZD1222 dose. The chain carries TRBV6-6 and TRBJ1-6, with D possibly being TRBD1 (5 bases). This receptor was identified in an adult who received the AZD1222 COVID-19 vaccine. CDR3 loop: CASSQGYNSPLHF. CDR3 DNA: TGTGCCAGCAGTCAGGGCTATAATTCACCCCTCCACTTT.